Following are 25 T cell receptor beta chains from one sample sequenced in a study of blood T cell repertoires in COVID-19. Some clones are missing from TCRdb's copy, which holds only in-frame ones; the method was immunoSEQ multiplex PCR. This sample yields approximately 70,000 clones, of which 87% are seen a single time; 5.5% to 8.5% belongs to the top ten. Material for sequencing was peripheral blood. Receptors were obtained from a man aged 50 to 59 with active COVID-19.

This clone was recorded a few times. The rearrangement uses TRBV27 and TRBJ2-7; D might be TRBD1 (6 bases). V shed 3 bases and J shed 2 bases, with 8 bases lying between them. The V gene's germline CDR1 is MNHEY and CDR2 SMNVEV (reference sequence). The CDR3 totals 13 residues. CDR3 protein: CASSFTGPYEQYF. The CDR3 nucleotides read TGTGCCAGCAGTTTTACAGGGCCCTACGAGCAGTACTTC.

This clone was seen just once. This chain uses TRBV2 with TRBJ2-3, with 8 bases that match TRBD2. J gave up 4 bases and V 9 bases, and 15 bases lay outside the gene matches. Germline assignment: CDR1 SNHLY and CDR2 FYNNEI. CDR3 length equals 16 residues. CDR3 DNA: TGTGCCAGTATCCCCGTGAGCGGGAGCGGTGCAGATACGCAGTATTTT. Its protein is CASIPVSGSGADTQYF. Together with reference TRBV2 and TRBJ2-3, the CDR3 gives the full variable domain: EPEVTQTPSHQVTQMGQEVILRCVPISNHLYFYWYRQILGQKVEFLVSFYNNEISEKSEIFDDQFSVERPDGSNFTLKIRSTKLEDSAMYFCASIPVSGSGADTQYFGPGTRLTVL.

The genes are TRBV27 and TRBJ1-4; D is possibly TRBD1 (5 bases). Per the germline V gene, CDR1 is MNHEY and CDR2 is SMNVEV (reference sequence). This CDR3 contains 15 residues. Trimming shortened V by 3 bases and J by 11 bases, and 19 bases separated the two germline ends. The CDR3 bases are TGTGCCAGCAGTTTTGGGGGGAAGACTAGCTCGAAACTGTTTTTT. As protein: CASSFGGKTSSKLFF.

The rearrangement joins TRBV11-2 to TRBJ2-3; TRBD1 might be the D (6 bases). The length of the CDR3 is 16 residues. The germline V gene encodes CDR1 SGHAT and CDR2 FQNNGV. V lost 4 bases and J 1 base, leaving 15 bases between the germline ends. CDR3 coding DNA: TGTGCCAGCAGCTACCGGACAGTGGGGGGCACAGATACGCAGTATTTT. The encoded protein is CASSYRTVGGTDTQYF.

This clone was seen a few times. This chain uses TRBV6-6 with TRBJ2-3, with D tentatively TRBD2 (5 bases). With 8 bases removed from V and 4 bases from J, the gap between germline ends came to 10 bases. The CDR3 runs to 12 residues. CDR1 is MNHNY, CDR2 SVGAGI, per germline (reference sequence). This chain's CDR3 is CASGRGADTQYF. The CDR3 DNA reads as TGTGCCAGCGGCCGGGGAGCAGATACGCAGTATTTT.

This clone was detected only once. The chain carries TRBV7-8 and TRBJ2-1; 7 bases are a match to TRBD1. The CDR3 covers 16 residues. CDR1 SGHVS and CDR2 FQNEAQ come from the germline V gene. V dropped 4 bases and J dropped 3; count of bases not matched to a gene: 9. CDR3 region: CASSSAQGDFYNEQFF. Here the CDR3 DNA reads TGTGCCAGCAGCTCCGCCCAGGGGGATTTCTACAATGAGCAGTTCTTC.

The CDR3 region has the DNA TGTGCCAGCAGCCAGACAGGGGGACACACCGGGGAGCTGTTTTTT. It yields the protein CASSQTGGHTGELFF. The chain has TRBV7-6 and TRBJ2-2, with TRBD1 identical over 9 bases. There are 15 residues in the CDR3. CDR1 is SGHVS and CDR2 is FNYEAQ in the germline V gene. With 5 bases clipped from V and 3 bases from J, the junction kept 4 bases outside the gene matches.

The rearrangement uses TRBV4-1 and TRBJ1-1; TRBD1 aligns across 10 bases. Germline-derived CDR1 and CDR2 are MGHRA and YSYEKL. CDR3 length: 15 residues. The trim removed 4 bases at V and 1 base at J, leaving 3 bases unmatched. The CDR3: CASSLRDRGNTEAFF. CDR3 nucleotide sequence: TGCGCCAGCAGCCTTCGGGACAGGGGGAACACTGAAGCTTTCTTT.

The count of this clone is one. CDR3 nucleotides: TGTGCCAGCGGAGGATTAGCGGGGGGTACGAATGAGCAGTTCTTC. Translated, it gives CASGGLAGGTNEQFF. The V gene is TRBV25-1, the J gene TRBJ2-1, with 10 bases that match TRBD2. The CDR3 sequence is 15 residues long. Losses at the gene ends were 8 bases for V and 7 bases for J; bases not matched to a gene: 11. The germline V gene encodes CDR1 MGHDK and CDR2 SYGVNS.

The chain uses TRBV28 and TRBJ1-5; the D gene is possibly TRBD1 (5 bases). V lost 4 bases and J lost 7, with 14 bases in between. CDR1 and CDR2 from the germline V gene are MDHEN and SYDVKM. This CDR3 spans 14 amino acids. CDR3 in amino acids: CASSSAWGEQPQHF. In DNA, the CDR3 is TGTGCCAGCAGTTCCGCTTGGGGGGAGCAGCCCCAGCATTTT. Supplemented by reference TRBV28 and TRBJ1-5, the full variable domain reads DVKVTQSSRYLVKRTGEKVFLECVQDMDHENMFWYRQDPGLGLRLIYFSYDVKMKEKGDIPEGYSVSREKKERFSLILESASTNQTSMYLCASSSAWGEQPQHFGDGTRLSIL.

The CDR3 sequence is CASTSTGGVKNIQYF. The CDR3 DNA follows: TGTGCCAGTACATCGACAGGGGGCGTCAAAAACATTCAGTACTTC. The chain is built from TRBV19 and TRBJ2-4; 10 positions match TRBD1. The V and J ends lost 7 bases and 3 bases, in that order; junction bases with no gene match: 6. This CDR3 region has 15 residues. Looked up from germline, CDR1 is LNHDA and CDR2 is SQIVND (reference sequence).

CDR3 residues: CASGGRSYGYTF. CDR3 bases: TGTGCCAGCGGAGGGAGGAGCTATGGCTACACCTTC. The chain recombines TRBV6-5 with TRBJ1-2; D gene ambiguous. The CDR3 length is 12 residues. Germline V gene data show CDR1 as MNHEY and CDR2 as SVGAGI. V shed 8 bases and J shed 4 bases, with 11 bases lying between them.

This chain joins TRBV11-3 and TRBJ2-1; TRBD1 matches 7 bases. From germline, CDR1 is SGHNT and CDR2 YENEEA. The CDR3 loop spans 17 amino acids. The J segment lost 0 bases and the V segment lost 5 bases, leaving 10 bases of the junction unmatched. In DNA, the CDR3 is TGTGCCAGCAGCAGGACAGGCCGGGTATCCTCCTACAATGAGCAGTTCTTC. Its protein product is CASSRTGRVSSYNEQFF.

The CDR3 is CASRDMNTEAFF. Written as DNA, the CDR3 is TGTGCCAGTAGGGACATGAACACTGAAGCTTTCTTT. V is TRBV19 and J is TRBJ1-1; TRBD1 is a possible D gene (5 bases). V lost 6 bases to trimming and J lost 0 bases, with 5 bases between them. Germline V gene lookup returns CDR1 LNHDA and CDR2 SQIVND (reference sequence). This CDR3 contains 12 residues.

The CDR3 nucleotides are TGTGCCAGCAGCTTTAAGAGGAAAACTTACAATGAGCAGTTCTTC. Protein sequence: CASSFKRKTYNEQFF. This chain connects TRBV7-3 to TRBJ2-1; D gene unclear. Trimming left V 3 bases short and J 4 bases short, with 13 bases between. Looked up from germline, CDR1 is SGHTA and CDR2 is FQGTGA. The CDR3 extends over 15 amino acids.

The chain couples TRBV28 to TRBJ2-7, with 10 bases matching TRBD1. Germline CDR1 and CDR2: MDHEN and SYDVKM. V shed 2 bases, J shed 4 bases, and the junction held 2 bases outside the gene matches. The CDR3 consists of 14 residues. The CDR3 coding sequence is TGTGCCAGCAGTTTACGGGACAGGGGATACGAGCAGTACTTC. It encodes CASSLRDRGYEQYF.

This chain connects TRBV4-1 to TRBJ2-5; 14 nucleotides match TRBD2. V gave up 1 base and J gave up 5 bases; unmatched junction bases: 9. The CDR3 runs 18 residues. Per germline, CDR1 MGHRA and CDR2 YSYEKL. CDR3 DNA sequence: TGCGCCAGCAGCCAAGGTGTAGAGACTAGCGGGGGGGTGGAGACCCAGTACTTC. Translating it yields CASSQGVETSGGVETQYF.

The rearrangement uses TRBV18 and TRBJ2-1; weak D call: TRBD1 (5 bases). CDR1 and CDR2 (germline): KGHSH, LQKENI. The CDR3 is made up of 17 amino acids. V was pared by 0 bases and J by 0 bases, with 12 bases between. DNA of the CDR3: TGTGCCAGCTCACCACCGGGTCTAGGGGACTCCTACAATGAGCAGTTCTTC. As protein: CASSPPGLGDSYNEQFF.

The DNA of the CDR3 is TGTGCCAGCAGCAGGGGCAGGGGGTTAGGTGGGTGGCAAGAGACCCAGTACTTC. It translates to CASSRGRGLGGWQETQYF. This chain joins TRBV21-1 and TRBJ2-5; the DNA was not compared with TRBD1, the D call given in the table. TRBV21-1 represents a pseudogene. This CDR3 region has 18 residues.

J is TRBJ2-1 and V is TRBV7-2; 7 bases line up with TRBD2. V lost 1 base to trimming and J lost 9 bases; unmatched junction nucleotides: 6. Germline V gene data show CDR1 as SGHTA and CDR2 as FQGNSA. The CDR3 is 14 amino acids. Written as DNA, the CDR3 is TGTGCCAGCAGCTTAGATGCCGGCGGGGGTGAGCAGTTCTTC. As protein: CASSLDAGGGEQFF.

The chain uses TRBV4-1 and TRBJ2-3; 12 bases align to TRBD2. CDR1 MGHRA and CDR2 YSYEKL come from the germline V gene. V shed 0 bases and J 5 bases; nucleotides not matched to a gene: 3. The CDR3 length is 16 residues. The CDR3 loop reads CASSQDPGLAGDTQYF. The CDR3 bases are TGCGCCAGCAGCCAAGATCCGGGACTAGCGGGAGATACGCAGTATTTT.

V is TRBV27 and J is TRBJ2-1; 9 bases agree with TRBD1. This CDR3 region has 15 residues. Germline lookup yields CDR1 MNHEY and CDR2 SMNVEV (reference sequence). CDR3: CASGRGQGRRDEQFF. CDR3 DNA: TGTGCTAGTGGACGGGGACAGGGACGAAGGGATGAGCAGTTCTTC.

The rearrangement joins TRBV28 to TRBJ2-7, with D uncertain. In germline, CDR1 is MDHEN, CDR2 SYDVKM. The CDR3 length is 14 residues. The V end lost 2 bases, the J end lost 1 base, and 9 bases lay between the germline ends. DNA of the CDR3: TGTGCCAGCAGTTTAGGGCTTCGATCCTACGAGCAGTACTTC. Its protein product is CASSLGLRSYEQYF. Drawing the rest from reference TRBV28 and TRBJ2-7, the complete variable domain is DVKVTQSSRYLVKRTGEKVFLECVQDMDHENMFWYRQDPGLGLRLIYFSYDVKMKEKGDIPEGYSVSREKKERFSLILESASTNQTSMYLCASSLGLRSYEQYFGPGTRLTVT.

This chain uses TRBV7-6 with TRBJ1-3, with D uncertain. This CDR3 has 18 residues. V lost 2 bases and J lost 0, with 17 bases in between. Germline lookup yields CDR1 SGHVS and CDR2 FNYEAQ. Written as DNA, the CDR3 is TGTGCCAGCAGCTTATCAACGCTTTCCGGGAGCTCTGGAAACACCATATATTTT. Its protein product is CASSLSTLSGSSGNTIYF.

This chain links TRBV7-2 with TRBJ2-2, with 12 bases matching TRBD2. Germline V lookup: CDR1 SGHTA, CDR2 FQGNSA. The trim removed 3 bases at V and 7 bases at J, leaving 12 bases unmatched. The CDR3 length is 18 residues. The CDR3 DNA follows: TGTGCCAGCAGCTTCGGTACTAGCGGGAGGAGGCGAAGCGGGGAGCTGTTTTTT. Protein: CASSFGTSGRRRSGELFF.